One sample yielded the 17 T cell receptor beta chains listed below, sequenced in a study of a mutant IDH1 vaccine in newly diagnosed glioma (dated by TCRdb to about 2021). The time point label corresponds to: baseline, week 1 (first vaccination visit). Per the publication, the treatment or condition label means: pre-vaccination baseline after standard-of-care therapy. Library preparation employed the immunoSEQ multiplex PCR assay. TCRdb provides this immuneACCESS table in a form limited to in-frame rearrangements. Some clones are lacking; in checked studies, under half of them reflect an unresolved V gene, and why the rest are absent is not known. This sample is represented by tens of thousands of clones; 80% to 90% of them were singletons. The ten largest make up 2.9% of the sample. The starting material was PBMCs, obtained from a glioma patient treated with radiotherapy, temozolomide or both. The receptors were gathered from a man aged 25 to 40 with glioma.

The rearrangement joins TRBV6-6 to TRBJ1-3; D is uncertain. Trimming left V 4 bases short and J 2 bases short, with 12 bases between. The CDR3 totals 15 residues. CDR1 and CDR2 (germline): MNHNY, SVGAGI (reference sequence). The CDR3 DNA reads as TGTGCCAGCAGTTTGGTCTCTAGCCCTGGAAACACCATATATTTT. Protein: CASSLVSSPGNTIYF.

The chain links TRBV16 to TRBJ1-5; D not certain. The V gene lost 4 bases and the J gene lost 3 bases, with 13 bases spanning the gap. The CDR3 is 15 amino acids. Germline lookup yields CDR1 KGHSY and CDR2 FQNENV. CDR3 nucleotides: TGTGCCAGCAGCCGTAGAAACCATGCCAATCAGCCCCAGCATTTT. Translating it yields CASSRRNHANQPQHF. Drawing the rest from reference TRBV16 and TRBJ1-5, the complete variable domain is GEEVAQTPKHLVRGEGQKAKLYCAPIKGHSYVFWYQQVLKNEFKFLISFQNENVFDETGMPKERFSAKCLPNSPCSLEIQATKLEDSAVYFCASSRRNHANQPQHFGDGTRLSIL.

This clone was seen just once. This rearrangement joins TRBV6-5 to TRBJ1-2; D uncertain. V lost 2 bases to trimming and J lost 0 bases, with 13 bases between them. In germline, CDR1 is MNHEY, CDR2 SVGAGI. The CDR3 totals 16 residues. CDR3 loop: CASSYLTASPNYGYTF. CDR3 nucleotide sequence: TGTGCCAGCAGTTACCTGACGGCAAGCCCTAACTATGGCTACACCTTC.

The chain employs TRBV7-9 and TRBJ2-7, with 10 bases lining up with TRBD1. Germline values: CDR1 SEHNR, CDR2 FQNEAQ (reference sequence). This CDR3 contains 15 residues. The V segment lost 5 bases and the J segment 0 bases; nucleotides outside the gene matches: 4. The chain's CDR3 is CASSLGTGVSYEQYF. The CDR3 nucleotides read TGTGCCAGCAGCCTCGGGACAGGGGTCTCCTACGAGCAGTACTTC.

This rearrangement joins TRBV6-5 to TRBJ2-3; 7 bases fit TRBD2. CDR3 length equals 13 residues. Per the germline V gene, CDR1 is MNHEY and CDR2 is SVGAGI. V trimming: 7 bases; J trimming: 1 base; junction bases outside the gene matches: 2. The CDR3 here is CASKAGGTDTQYF. The CDR3 DNA sequence: TGTGCCAGCAAGGCGGGAGGCACAGATACGCAGTATTTT.

V usage is TRBV7-6 and J usage is TRBJ2-2; 11 bases agree with TRBD2. The CDR3 sequence is 15 residues long. V lost 3 bases, J lost 4 bases, and 1 base stayed unmatched. Per germline, CDR1 SGHVS and CDR2 FNYEAQ. CDR3 nucleotide sequence: TGTGCCAGCAGCTTTGGACTAGCGGGCACCGGGGAGCTGTTTTTT. Protein: CASSFGLAGTGELFF.

This chain connects TRBV5-1 to TRBJ1-2, with 7 bases identical to TRBD1. The CDR3 is 14 residues long. Germline CDR1 is SGHRS and CDR2 is YFSETQ. The junction had 2 bases not matched to a gene; V was cut back by 0 bases and J by 3 bases. Here the CDR3 reads CASSLGQGHYGYTF. CDR3 sequence (DNA): TGCGCCAGCAGCTTGGGACAGGGCCACTATGGCTACACCTTC.

The chain couples TRBV6-1 to TRBJ1-3, with TRBD1 identical over 8 bases. Germline V gives CDR1 MNHNS, CDR2 SASEGT. After removal of 1 base from V and 4 bases from J, the junction contained 9 bases not matched to a gene. The CDR3 length is 17 residues. DNA for the CDR3: TGTGCCAGCAGTGAAGGGGTGGGCAGGGGGCCCGGAAACACCATATATTTT. Amino acid sequence: CASSEGVGRGPGNTIYF.

The chain links TRBV7-9 to TRBJ1-2; D unresolved. Germline V gene sequence: CDR1 SEHNR, CDR2 FQNEAQ (reference sequence). Trimming took 2 bases from V and 6 from J, leaving 16 bases between them. This CDR3 has 15 amino acids. The chain's CDR3 is CASSLLKGSGDGYTF. DNA of the CDR3: TGTGCCAGCAGCTTATTAAAGGGCTCGGGCGATGGCTACACCTTC.

The gene calls are TRBV19 and TRBJ2-5, with 12 positions matching TRBD2. The germline V gene encodes CDR1 LNHDA and CDR2 SQIVND (reference sequence). V lost 6 bases and J lost 5; bases outside the gene matches: 7. CDR3 length: 15 residues. The CDR3 DNA follows: TGTGCCAGTAGCCCGACTAGCGGGGGTGGTGAGACCCAGTACTTC. Translated: CASSPTSGGGETQYF.

This clone appeared a single time. This chain joins TRBV27 and TRBJ2-5; D perhaps matches TRBD2 (7 bases). The V and J ends lost 5 bases and 5 bases respectively, with 15 bases between them. CDR3 size: 14 residues. Germline V gene data show CDR1 as MNHEY and CDR2 as SMNVEV (reference sequence). The CDR3 DNA is TGTGCCAGCAGTCACGGGGGGCATCAGGAGACCCAGTACTTC. The encoded protein is CASSHGGHQETQYF.

The chain is built from TRBV6-5 and TRBJ2-6; tentatively, D is TRBD2 (5 bases). The CDR3 runs 14 residues. Germline lookup yields CDR1 MNHEY and CDR2 SVGAGI. The CDR3 here is CVTFDLAGANVLTF. The CDR3 coding sequence is TGTGTAACCTTCGACCTAGCAGGGGCCAACGTCCTGACTTTC.

V and J are TRBV19 and TRBJ1-5; a weak D match, TRBD1 (6 bases). The CDR3 is made up of 15 amino acids. Germline V gives CDR1 LNHDA, CDR2 SQIVND (reference sequence). Trimming left V 7 bases short and J 2 bases short, with 15 bases between. In DNA, the CDR3 is TGTGCCAGTAAAGAGGGAACAGGGCGCAATCAGCCCCAGCATTTT. This translates into CASKEGTGRNQPQHF.

This clone was seen a few times. The CDR3 coding sequence is TGCGCCAGCAGCTTGGTAGCGGGGGGGCCTGGGTATTCCACAGATACGCAGTATTTT. Its protein is CASSLVAGGPGYSTDTQYF. V usage is TRBV5-1 and J usage is TRBJ2-3; TRBD2 aligns across 11 bases. This CDR3 region has 19 residues. With V trimmed by 0 bases and J by 2 bases, 11 bases remained unmatched. Germline CDR1 and CDR2: SGHRS and YFSETQ.

The rearrangement uses TRBV6-4 and TRBJ1-5, with D possibly being TRBD1 (5 bases). Germline loops: CDR1 MRHNA, CDR2 SNTAGT. The CDR3 totals 18 residues. The germline V and J ends were trimmed by 9 bases and 0 bases, with 24 bases remaining between them. The CDR3 spells CASRDKFSGSPSNQPQHF. Written as DNA, the CDR3 is TGTGCCAGTAGAGACAAATTTTCAGGGTCCCCTAGCAATCAGCCCCAGCATTTT.

This clone appeared a few times. The chain uses TRBV5-4 and TRBJ1-1; the D gene is possibly TRBD1 (5 bases). Germline CDR1 is SGHNT and CDR2 is YYREEE (reference sequence). Trimming shortened V by 6 bases and J by 4 bases, and 13 bases separated the two germline ends. The CDR3 covers 13 residues. DNA of the CDR3: TGTGCCAGCATCCCCCAGGGCCGCACTGAAGCTTTCTTT. Translated, it gives CASIPQGRTEAFF.

The chain recombines TRBV7-8 with TRBJ1-6; no definite D call. The germline gives CDR1 SGHVS, CDR2 FQNEAQ. Trimming stripped 2 bases from V and 14 bases from J, with 13 bases between. This CDR3 is 13 amino acids long. The DNA of the CDR3 is TGTGCCAGCAGCTTATTGAAGGGAGTGGCCCTCCACTTT. Translated, it gives CASSLLKGVALHF.